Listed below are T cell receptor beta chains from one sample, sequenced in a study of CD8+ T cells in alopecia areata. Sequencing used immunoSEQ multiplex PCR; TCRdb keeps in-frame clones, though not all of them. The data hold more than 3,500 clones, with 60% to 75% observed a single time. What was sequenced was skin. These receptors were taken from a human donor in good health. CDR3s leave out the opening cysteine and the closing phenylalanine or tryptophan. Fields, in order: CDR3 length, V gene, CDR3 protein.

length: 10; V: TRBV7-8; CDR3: ASSSPTNEQF
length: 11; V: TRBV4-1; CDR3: ASSQPPRGGYT
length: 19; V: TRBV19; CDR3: ASSPRAPGTFTGSYNSPLH
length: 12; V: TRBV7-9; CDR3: ASSPRDRGYEQY
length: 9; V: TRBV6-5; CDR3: ASSYSDEQY
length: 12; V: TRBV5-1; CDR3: ASSWDRGAGEAF
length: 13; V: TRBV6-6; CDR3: ASSYPGTGVSPLH
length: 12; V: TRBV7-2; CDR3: ASSFGTAASAQY
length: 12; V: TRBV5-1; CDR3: ASSSTASNTEAF
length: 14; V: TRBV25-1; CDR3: ASSQSARPLDYGYT
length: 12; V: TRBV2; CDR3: ASSRNTGSYGYT
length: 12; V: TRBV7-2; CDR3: ASSQDRVGNTIY
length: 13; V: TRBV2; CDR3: ASSTSGGYYNEQF